This TCR beta chain was recorded in a study of response to subunit inactivated influenza vaccine. CDR3 length: 19 residues. After removal of 5 bases from V and 3 bases from J, the junction contained 14 bases not matched to a gene. TCRdb ran MiXCR on the RT-PCR reads and lists one entry per CDR3 protein. There are about 500,000 distinct CDR3 sequences in the sample; approximately 15% occur only once, and less than 4% lies in the top ten. This clonotype came up a few times. This clonotype was sampled from a man between 50 and 75 years old who received an inactivated influenza vaccine. The chain uses TRBV12-3 or TRBV12-4 and TRBJ2-1; 12 bases fit TRBD2. The sequencing here drew on CD4+ T cells sorted from PBMCs, taken about 24 months after vaccination. CDR3 nucleotide sequence: TGTGCCAGCAGTCCCCTCCGACTAGCGGGAGCCGGTGTCTACAATGAGCAGTTCTTC. This gives the protein CASSPLRLAGAGVYNEQFF.